The clone carrying this T cell receptor (beta chain) was seen many times. Antigen specificity is unknown. TCRdb reprocessed the 5' RACE reads with MiXCR, giving one entry per CDR3 protein. The table lists around 37,000 distinct CDR3 sequences, 25% to 30% of them singletons. The CDR3 sequence is 13 residues long. Between the trimmed V and J ends, which lost 2 bases and 3 bases, there was a span of 8 bases. Germline-derived CDR1 and CDR2 are MNHEY and SMNVEV (reference sequence). The study's findings and limits: Tumor memory CD4+ T cell TCR gene usage was found to cluster with blood and lymph node memory CD4+ cells and with lymph node naive CD4+ cells.

Sequenced material: memory CD4+ T cells sorted from a lymph node. Subset indicated: memory CD4+ T cells, CD4+CD45RO+CD25-. The receptor was derived from a female donor with breast cancer. V usage is TRBV27 and J usage is TRBJ2-7; a weak D match, TRBD1 (6 bases). CDR3 sequence reads: CASSLKGDYEQYF. The CDR3, as DNA: TGTGCCAGCAGTTTAAAGGGGGACTACGAGCAGTACTTC.